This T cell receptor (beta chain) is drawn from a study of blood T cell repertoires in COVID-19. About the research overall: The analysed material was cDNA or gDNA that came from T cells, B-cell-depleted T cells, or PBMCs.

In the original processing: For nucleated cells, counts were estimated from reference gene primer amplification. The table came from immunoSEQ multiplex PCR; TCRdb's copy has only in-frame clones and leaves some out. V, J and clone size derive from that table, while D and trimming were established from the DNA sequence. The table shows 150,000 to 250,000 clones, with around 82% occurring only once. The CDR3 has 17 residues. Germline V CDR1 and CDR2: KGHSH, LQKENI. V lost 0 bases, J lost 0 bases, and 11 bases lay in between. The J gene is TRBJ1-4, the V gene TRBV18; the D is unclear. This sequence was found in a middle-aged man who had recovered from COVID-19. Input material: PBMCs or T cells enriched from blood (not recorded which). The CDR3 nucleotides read TGTGCCAGCTCACCACCATCGGGGAGTGCAACTAATGAAAAACTGTTTTTT. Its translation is CASSPPSGSATNEKLFF.